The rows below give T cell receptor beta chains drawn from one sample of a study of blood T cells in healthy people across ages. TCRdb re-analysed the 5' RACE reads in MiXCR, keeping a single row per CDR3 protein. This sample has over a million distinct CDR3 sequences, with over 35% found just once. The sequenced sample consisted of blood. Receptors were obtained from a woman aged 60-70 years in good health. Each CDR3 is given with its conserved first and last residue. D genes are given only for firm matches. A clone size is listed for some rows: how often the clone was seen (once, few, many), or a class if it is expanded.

CDR3aa: CASRYMSSYSEQFF
CDR3nt: TGTGCCAGCAGGTACATGAGCTCCTACAGTGAGCAGTTCTTC
abundance: .
v_gene: TRBV12-3/TRBV12-4
j_gene: TRBJ2-1
d_gene: .

CDR3aa: CASSLGQGTFYEQYF
CDR3nt: TGCGCCAGCAGCTTGGGGCAGGGGACCTTTTACGAGCAGTACTTC
abundance: .
v_gene: TRBV5-1
j_gene: TRBJ2-7
d_gene: .

CDR3aa: CASSISSGEEKYEQFF
CDR3nt: TGTGCCAGCAGTATATCTAGCGGGGAAGAAAAGTATGAGCAGTTCTTC
abundance: .
v_gene: TRBV27
j_gene: TRBJ2-1
d_gene: TRBD2

CDR3aa: CASGRGAPQGTQYF
CDR3nt: TGTGCCAGCGGGCGCGGGGCTCCACAGGGGACGCAGTATTTT
abundance: few
v_gene: TRBV27
j_gene: TRBJ2-3
d_gene: .

CDR3aa: CASSKGVGGYTF
CDR3nt: TGTGCCAGCTCAAAGGGGGTAGGGGGCTACACCTTC
abundance: .
v_gene: TRBV6-5
j_gene: TRBJ1-2
d_gene: .

CDR3aa: CASSFDGANTDTQYF
CDR3nt: TGTGCCAGCAGCTTTGACGGGGCCAACACAGATACGCAGTATTTT
abundance: .
v_gene: TRBV7-3
j_gene: TRBJ2-3
d_gene: .

CDR3aa: CASSPRQGGRDEKLFF
CDR3nt: TGTGCCAGCAGTCCCCGGCAGGGGGGTAGGGATGAAAAACTGTTTTTT
abundance: .
v_gene: TRBV27
j_gene: TRBJ1-4
d_gene: TRBD1

CDR3aa: CASSLGAAGDSNQPQHF
CDR3nt: TGTGCCAGCAGCTTAGGAGCTGCAGGGGATAGCAATCAGCCCCAGCATTTT
abundance: .
v_gene: TRBV7-9
j_gene: TRBJ1-5
d_gene: .

CDR3aa: CASSETGLVHEQYF
CDR3nt: TGTGCCAGCAGTGAGACGGGACTAGTACATGAGCAGTACTTC
abundance: .
v_gene: TRBV6-1
j_gene: TRBJ2-5
d_gene: TRBD2

CDR3aa: CSASFQSGGYEQYF
CDR3nt: TGCAGTGCTAGCTTCCAGAGCGGGGGGTACGAGCAGTATTTC
abundance: .
v_gene: TRBV20-1
j_gene: TRBJ2-7
d_gene: TRBD2

CDR3aa: CAINPGYGYTF
CDR3nt: TGTGCCATCAACCCAGGCTATGGCTACACCTTC
abundance: few
v_gene: TRBV10-3
j_gene: TRBJ1-2
d_gene: .

CDR3aa: CATSRESQGRVETQYF
CDR3nt: TGTGCCACCAGCAGAGAGAGTCAGGGGAGAGTGGAGACCCAGTACTTC
abundance: .
v_gene: TRBV15
j_gene: TRBJ2-5
d_gene: .

CDR3aa: CASSLKAYADTQYF
CDR3nt: TGTGCCAGCAGTCTCAAGGCGTACGCAGATACGCAGTATTTT
abundance: .
v_gene: TRBV12-3/TRBV12-4
j_gene: TRBJ2-3
d_gene: .

CDR3aa: CASSYRDSTHYYEQYF
CDR3nt: TGTGCCAGCAGCTACCGGGACTCGACCCATTACTACGAGCAGTACTTC
abundance: .
v_gene: TRBV7-6
j_gene: TRBJ2-7
d_gene: .

CDR3aa: CASRLQRNYGYTF
CDR3nt: TGTGCCAGCAGGCTACAGCGGAACTATGGCTACACCTTC
abundance: .
v_gene: TRBV5-4
j_gene: TRBJ1-2
d_gene: .

CDR3aa: CAISSSGVGTDTQYF
CDR3nt: TGTGCCATCAGCTCCTCGGGAGTGGGAACAGATACGCAGTATTTT
abundance: .
v_gene: TRBV10-3
j_gene: TRBJ2-3
d_gene: .

CDR3aa: CASSLSVGDLYEQYF
CDR3nt: TGTGCCAGCAGCCTAAGCGTAGGGGATCTCTACGAGCAGTACTTC
abundance: few
v_gene: TRBV2
j_gene: TRBJ2-7
d_gene: .

CDR3aa: CASSSRLADNEQFF
CDR3nt: TGTGCCAGCAGCTCCCGACTAGCGGACAATGAGCAGTTCTTC
abundance: .
v_gene: TRBV13
j_gene: TRBJ2-1
d_gene: TRBD2

CDR3aa: CSAKGTAFYEQYF
CDR3nt: TGCAGTGCTAAGGGGACTGCCTTCTACGAGCAGTACTTC
abundance: .
v_gene: TRBV20-1
j_gene: TRBJ2-7
d_gene: .

CDR3aa: CSARAGTGVYEQYF
CDR3nt: TGCAGTGCTAGAGCCGGGACAGGGGTCTACGAGCAGTACTTC
abundance: once
v_gene: TRBV20-1
j_gene: TRBJ2-7
d_gene: TRBD1

CDR3aa: CASSLEVAGGDGYTF
CDR3nt: TGTGCCAGCAGCTTAGAGGTCGCAGGGGGCGATGGCTACACCTTC
abundance: .
v_gene: TRBV7-9
j_gene: TRBJ1-2
d_gene: TRBD1

CDR3aa: CASSQDLSGRAYEQYF
CDR3nt: TGTGCCAGCAGCCAAGATCTTAGCGGGAGGGCCTACGAGCAGTACTTC
abundance: .
v_gene: TRBV4-2
j_gene: TRBJ2-7
d_gene: TRBD2

CDR3aa: CASSDMGRTQYF
CDR3nt: TGTGCCAGCAGCGACATGGGGAGGACGCAGTATTTT
abundance: few
v_gene: TRBV7-9
j_gene: TRBJ2-3
d_gene: .

CDR3aa: CASRHTGSPDTQYF
CDR3nt: TGTGCCAGCAGACACACAGGGTCGCCAGATACGCAGTATTTT
abundance: .
v_gene: TRBV7-9
j_gene: TRBJ2-3
d_gene: .

CDR3aa: CASSRGTGSYNEQFF
CDR3nt: TGCGCCAGCAGCCGAGGGACAGGTTCCTACAATGAGCAGTTCTTC
abundance: few
v_gene: TRBV5-1
j_gene: TRBJ2-1
d_gene: TRBD1

CDR3aa: CASIPGGTAKTDTQYF
CDR3nt: TGTGCCAGCATCCCCGGGGGGACAGCGAAGACAGATACGCAGTATTTT
abundance: .
v_gene: TRBV28
j_gene: TRBJ2-3
d_gene: .

CDR3aa: CASSRPGGYSPLHF
CDR3nt: TGTGCCAGCAGTCGGCCAGGGGGTTATTCACCCCTCCACTTT
abundance: few
v_gene: TRBV25-1
j_gene: TRBJ1-6
d_gene: TRBD1

CDR3aa: CASSSPGGKDPDEQFF
CDR3nt: TGTGCCAGCAGTTCACCCGGGGGCAAGGACCCCGATGAACAGTTCTTC
abundance: .
v_gene: TRBV28
j_gene: TRBJ2-1
d_gene: .

CDR3aa: CASSFRRPTGRTSNTEAFF
CDR3nt: TGTGCCAGCAGTTTTAGGCGTCCTACCGGGAGAACAAGTAACACTGAAGCTTTCTTT
abundance: few
v_gene: TRBV12-3/TRBV12-4
j_gene: TRBJ1-1
d_gene: .

CDR3aa: CAISDSGTYNEQFF
CDR3nt: TGTGCCATCAGTGACAGCGGGACCTACAATGAGCAGTTCTTC
abundance: .
v_gene: TRBV10-3
j_gene: TRBJ2-1
d_gene: TRBD2

CDR3aa: CASSLSSDSYSGANVLTF
CDR3nt: TGTGCCAGCAGCTTATCGTCGGACAGTTACTCTGGGGCCAACGTCCTGACTTTC
abundance: .
v_gene: TRBV7-8
j_gene: TRBJ2-6
d_gene: .

CDR3aa: CSVEALAGYYEQFF
CDR3nt: TGCAGCGTGGAAGCACTAGCGGGATATTATGAGCAGTTCTTC
abundance: .
v_gene: TRBV29-1
j_gene: TRBJ2-1
d_gene: TRBD2

CDR3aa: CASSAGMSSYNEQFF
CDR3nt: TGTGCCAGCAGCGCTGGAATGAGCTCCTACAATGAGCAGTTCTTC
abundance: .
v_gene: TRBV9
j_gene: TRBJ2-1
d_gene: .

CDR3aa: CASGLDRVDTGELFF
CDR3nt: TGTGCTAGTGGTTTGGACAGGGTTGATACCGGGGAGCTGTTTTTT
abundance: .
v_gene: TRBV12-5
j_gene: TRBJ2-2
d_gene: .

CDR3aa: CANSSGGSYNEQFF
CDR3nt: TGTGCCAACAGCTCGGGGGGCTCCTACAATGAGCAGTTCTTC
abundance: once
v_gene: TRBV7-8
j_gene: TRBJ2-1
d_gene: TRBD2

CDR3aa: CSAPMGASGSGHEQYF
CDR3nt: TGCAGTGCTCCTATGGGAGCTAGCGGGAGTGGCCACGAGCAGTACTTC
abundance: .
v_gene: TRBV20-1
j_gene: TRBJ2-7
d_gene: TRBD2

CDR3aa: CASSLDRDEQFF
CDR3nt: TGTGCCAGCTCGTTGGACAGGGATGAGCAGTTCTTC
abundance: many
v_gene: TRBV6-5
j_gene: TRBJ2-1
d_gene: TRBD1

CDR3aa: CATPTAGGDNEQFF
CDR3nt: TGTGCCACTCCGACAGCGGGAGGGGACAATGAGCAGTTCTTC
abundance: .
v_gene: TRBV7-9
j_gene: TRBJ2-1
d_gene: TRBD2

CDR3aa: CAISEAGSNSPLHF
CDR3nt: TGTGCCATCAGTGAAGCAGGGTCGAATTCACCCCTCCACTTT
abundance: .
v_gene: TRBV10-3
j_gene: TRBJ1-6
d_gene: .

CDR3aa: CASSSRQGAGYEQYF
CDR3nt: TGCGCCAGCAGCTCGCGACAGGGGGCAGGGTACGAGCAGTACTTC
abundance: .
v_gene: TRBV5-1
j_gene: TRBJ2-7
d_gene: TRBD1

CDR3aa: CASSFNPYNEQFF
CDR3nt: TGTGCCAGCAGCTTCAACCCCTACAATGAGCAGTTCTTC
abundance: few
v_gene: TRBV7-9
j_gene: TRBJ2-1
d_gene: .

CDR3aa: CSGFSAGQTQYF
CDR3nt: TGCAGTGGGTTCTCAGCGGGGCAGACCCAGTACTTC
abundance: many
v_gene: TRBV29-1
j_gene: TRBJ2-5
d_gene: TRBD2

CDR3aa: CASSNRGDIQYF
CDR3nt: TGTGCCAGTAGTAACAGGGGAGACATTCAGTACTTC
abundance: .
v_gene: TRBV19
j_gene: TRBJ2-4
d_gene: TRBD1

CDR3aa: CASSPPGTGEKLFF
CDR3nt: TGTGCCAGCAGCCCCCCCGGGACAGGGGAAAAACTGTTTTTT
abundance: .
v_gene: TRBV11-2
j_gene: TRBJ1-4
d_gene: TRBD1

CDR3aa: CASSYKTGAPKLYNEQFF
CDR3nt: TGTGCCAGCAGTTACAAGACAGGGGCCCCTAAACTTTACAATGAGCAGTTCTTC
abundance: few
v_gene: TRBV6-5
j_gene: TRBJ2-1
d_gene: TRBD1